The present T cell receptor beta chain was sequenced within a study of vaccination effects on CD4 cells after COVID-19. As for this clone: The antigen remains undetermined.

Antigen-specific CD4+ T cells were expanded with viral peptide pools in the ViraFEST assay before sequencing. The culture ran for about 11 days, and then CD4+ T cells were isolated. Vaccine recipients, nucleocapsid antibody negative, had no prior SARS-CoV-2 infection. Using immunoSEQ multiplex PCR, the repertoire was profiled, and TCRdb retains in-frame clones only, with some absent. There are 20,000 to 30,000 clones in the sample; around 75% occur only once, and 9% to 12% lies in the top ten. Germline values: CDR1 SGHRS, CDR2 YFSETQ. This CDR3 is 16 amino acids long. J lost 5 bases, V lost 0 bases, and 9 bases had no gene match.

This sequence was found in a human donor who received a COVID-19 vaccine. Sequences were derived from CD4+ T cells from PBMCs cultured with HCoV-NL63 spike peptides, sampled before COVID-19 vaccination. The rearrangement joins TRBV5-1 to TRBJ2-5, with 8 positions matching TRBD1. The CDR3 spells CASSLGGGQGFETQYF. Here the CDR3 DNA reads TGCGCCAGCAGCTTGGGGGGCGGACAGGGATTTGAGACCCAGTACTTC. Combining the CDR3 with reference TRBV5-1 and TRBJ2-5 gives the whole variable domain KAGVTQTPRYLIKTRGQQVTLSCSPISGHRSVSWYQQTPGQGLQFLFEYFSETQRNKGNFPGRFSGRQFSNSRSEMNVSTLELGDSALYLCASSLGGGQGFETQYFGPGTRLLVL.